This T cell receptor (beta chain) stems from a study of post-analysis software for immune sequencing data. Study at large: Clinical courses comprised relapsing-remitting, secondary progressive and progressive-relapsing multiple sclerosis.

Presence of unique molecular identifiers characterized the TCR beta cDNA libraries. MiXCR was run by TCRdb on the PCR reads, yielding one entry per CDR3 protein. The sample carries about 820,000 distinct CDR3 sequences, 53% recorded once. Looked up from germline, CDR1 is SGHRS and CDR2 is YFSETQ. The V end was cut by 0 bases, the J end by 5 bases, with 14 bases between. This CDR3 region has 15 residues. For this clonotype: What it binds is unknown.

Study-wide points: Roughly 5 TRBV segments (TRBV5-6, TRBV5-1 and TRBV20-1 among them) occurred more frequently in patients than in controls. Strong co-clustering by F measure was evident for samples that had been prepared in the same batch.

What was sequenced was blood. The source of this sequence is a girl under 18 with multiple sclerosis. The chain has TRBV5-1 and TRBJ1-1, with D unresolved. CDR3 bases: TGCGCCAGCAGCTTGGGCGGGGTGAGTTCTACTGAAGCTTTCTTT. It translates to CASSLGGVSSTEAFF.